This TCR beta chain was captured in a study of control samples from healthy donors and cancer patients. The CDR3 contains 12 residues. Germline CDR1 reads SGHNT; CDR2 reads YENEEA. The ends were cut back, 4 bases at V and 5 bases at J, with 8 bases in the middle. This table comes from immunoSEQ multiplex PCR, and its TCRdb copy is limited to in-frame clones, with some not included. Here the sample spans about 57,000 clones, approximately 89% being singletons. The receptor's source is a man younger than 40 with colorectal cancer. The sample was PBMCs. V is TRBV11-3 and J is TRBJ2-5; D remains ambiguous. The CDR3 DNA follows: TGTGCCAGCAGCTACCCCGGGGAGACCCAGTACTTC. Translated, it gives CASSYPGETQYF. Full variable domain (rest looked up from reference TRBV11-3 and TRBJ2-5): EAGVVQSPRYKIIEKKQPVAFWCNPISGHNTLYWYLQNLGQGPELLIRYENEEAVDDSQLPKDRFSAERLKGVDSTLKIQPAELGDSAVYLCASSYPGETQYFGPGTRLLVL.